This T cell receptor beta chain comes out of a study of blood T cell repertoires in COVID-19. Assay used: immunoSEQ multiplex PCR; TCRdb lists only in-frame clones, some missing. Here the sample spans about 220,000 clones, around 89% being singletons. Enrolled through a virtual design, the participants were between about 18 and 89 years of age and came from around 25 US areas. Clinical histories supplied by participants themselves formed the basis of cohort assignment. The sample comprised PBMCs or T cells enriched from blood (not recorded which). The origin of this receptor is a woman aged 18 to 35 in a cohort exposed to, infected with or recovered from COVID-19 (not recorded which).

This chain's CDR3 is CATSDYPGANTGELFF. The CDR3 DNA sequence: TGTGCCACCAGTGATTACCCGGGGGCGAACACCGGGGAGCTGTTTTTT. The V call is TRBV24-1, the J call TRBJ2-2; a possible D gene is TRBD2 (6 bases). From germline, CDR1 is KGHDR and CDR2 SFDVKD. The CDR3 runs to 16 residues. Trimming stripped 2 bases from V and 0 bases from J, with 9 bases between.